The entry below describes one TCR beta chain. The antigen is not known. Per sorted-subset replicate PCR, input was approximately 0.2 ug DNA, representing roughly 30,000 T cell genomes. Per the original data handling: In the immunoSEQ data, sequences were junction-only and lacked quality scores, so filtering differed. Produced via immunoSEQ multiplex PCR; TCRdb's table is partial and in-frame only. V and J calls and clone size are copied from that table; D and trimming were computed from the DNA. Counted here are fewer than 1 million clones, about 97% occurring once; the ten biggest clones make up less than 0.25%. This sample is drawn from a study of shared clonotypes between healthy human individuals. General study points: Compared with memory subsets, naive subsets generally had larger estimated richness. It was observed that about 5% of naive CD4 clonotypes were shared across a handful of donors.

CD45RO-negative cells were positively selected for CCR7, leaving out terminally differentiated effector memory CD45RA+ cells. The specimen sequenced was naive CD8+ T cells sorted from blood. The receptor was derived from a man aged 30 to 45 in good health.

The CDR3, as DNA: TGTGCCAGTATCATGCCGGGATACCCCATTCAGTACTTC. Translation gives CASIMPGYPIQYF. This chain links TRBV19 with TRBJ2-4; tentative D call: TRBD2 (5 bases). The CDR3 is 13 residues long. Between the trimmed V and J ends, which lost 7 bases and 9 bases, there was a span of 16 bases. The germline gives CDR1 LNHDA, CDR2 SQIVND (reference sequence).